Shown below are 28 T cell receptor beta chains from a single sample sequenced in a study of beta chain features in type 1 diabetes. General study points: Type 1 diabetes patients had moderately but significantly shorter TCRB CDR3s in all four CD4+ subsets.

Their antigens are not known. The entirety of the isolated RNA underwent reverse transcription, so expressed TCRB transcripts were sequenced. The method was immunoSEQ multiplex PCR; TCRdb's version includes in-frame clones alone and lacks a portion of them. Among about 700,000 clones, around 15% were seen once, and the ten largest hold 0.02% to 0.025%. Sequenced sample: naive CD4+ T cells from blood. All receptors derive from a man between 18 and 35 years old with type 1 diabetes.

The sample holds one count of this clone. The V and J genes are TRBV27 and TRBJ1-5; 8 positions agree with TRBD1. Germline CDR1 reads MNHEY; CDR2 reads SMNVEV (reference sequence). This CDR3 comprises 15 residues. V lost 5 bases, J lost 9 bases, and 12 bases stayed unmatched. In nucleotides, the CDR3 is TGTGCCAGCAGTACCCTCCGGACAGGGCCAGGGCCCCAGCATTTT. This gives the protein CASSTLRTGPGPQHF.

In this sample, this clone turned up a few times. CDR3 in amino acids: CASSYLVGGYGYTF. The CDR3 DNA is TGTGCCAGCAGTTACCTGGTCGGGGGCTATGGCTACACCTTC. J is TRBJ1-2 and V is TRBV6-5; a possible D gene is TRBD1 (5 bases). The germline V gene encodes CDR1 MNHEY and CDR2 SVGAGI. CDR3 size: 14 residues. Trimming pared 2 bases from V and 4 bases from J, leaving 11 bases between.

This sequence joins TRBV6-5 and TRBJ2-5, with D unresolved. Germline values: CDR1 MNHEY, CDR2 SVGAGI. The CDR3 length is 12 residues. Trimming pared 8 bases from V and 0 bases from J, leaving 7 bases between. CDR3 region: CASYQNQETQYF. Here the CDR3 DNA reads TGTGCCAGCTACCAGAACCAAGAGACCCAGTACTTC.

This clone was observed a few times. The chain recombines TRBV5-1 with TRBJ2-2; D tentatively reads TRBD1 or TRBD2 (5 bases each). The V gene's germline CDR1 is SGHRS and CDR2 YFSETQ. CDR3 length: 15 residues. The V end was cut by 2 bases, the J end by 4 bases, with 12 bases between. CDR3 coding DNA: TGCGCCAGCAGCTTATACACAGGAGGCACCGGGGAGCTGTTTTTT. As protein: CASSLYTGGTGELFF.

This clone was counted a few times. V usage is TRBV18 and J usage is TRBJ1-2; tentatively, D is TRBD1 (6 bases). V was shortened by 5 bases and J by 7 bases, with 11 bases between the two germline ends. The CDR3 loop spans 12 amino acids. Per germline, CDR1 KGHSH and CDR2 LQKENI. Here the CDR3 DNA reads TGTGCCAGCTCATCAGGGGCTCGTGGCTACACCTTC. It encodes CASSSGARGYTF.

This clone was seen a handful of times. V and J are TRBV5-6 and TRBJ1-2, with D possibly being TRBD1 (6 bases). The V end was cut by 3 bases, the J end by 4 bases, with 13 bases between. CDR3 length: 14 amino acids. Per germline, CDR1 SGHDT and CDR2 YYEEEE. The CDR3 here is CASSSSTGAYGYTF. DNA of the CDR3: TGTGCCAGCAGCTCATCGACAGGCGCCTATGGCTACACCTTC.

CDR3 DNA sequence: TGTGCCATCAGTGACATGCAAGAGACCCAGTACTTC. Translating gives CAISDMQETQYF. V gene TRBV10-3 combines with J gene TRBJ2-5; D remains ambiguous. The CDR3 extends over 12 amino acids. In germline, CDR1 is ENHRY, CDR2 SYGVKD. The V and J ends lost 3 bases and 2 bases respectively, with 4 bases between them.

This clone turned up a few times. CDR3 in amino acids: CASSPGTPGANVLTF. The CDR3 nucleotides are TGTGCCAGCAGCCCGGGGACCCCAGGGGCCAACGTCCTGACTTTC. The rearrangement links TRBV5-4 to TRBJ2-6, with D perhaps assigned TRBD1 or TRBD2 (5 bases each). In germline, CDR1 is SGHNT, CDR2 YYREEE (reference sequence). V was clipped by 4 bases and J by 4 bases, with 12 bases between them. The CDR3 is 15 amino acids.

This clone was counted between two and nine times. V is TRBV29-1 and J is TRBJ2-7; 7 nucleotides line up with TRBD1. The germline gives CDR1 SQVTM, CDR2 ANQGSEA. V trimming: 0 bases; J trimming: 6 bases; junction bases outside the gene matches: 14. The CDR3 loop spans 16 amino acids. The CDR3 here is CSVEDWQGQGVGEQYF. Here the CDR3 DNA reads TGCAGCGTTGAAGATTGGCAGGGGCAGGGGGTCGGCGAGCAGTACTTC.

This clone has a handful of counts. This could be a read error, since a much larger clone is one nucleotide away. This specimen includes other DNA sequences encoding the same CDR3. The gene calls are TRBV13 and TRBJ2-5; no clear D gene. Trimming cost V 3 bases and J 1 base, with 0 bases left between them. This CDR3 has 11 amino acids. CDR1 and CDR2 from the germline V gene are PRHDT and FYEKMQ (reference sequence). CDR3 DNA sequence: TGTGCCAGCAGCTTCCAAGAGACCCAGTACTTC. This encodes CASSFQETQYF.

A few counts support this clone. The chain couples TRBV5-1 to TRBJ2-6; 8 bases match TRBD1. This CDR3 spans 17 amino acids. CDR1 is SGHRS, CDR2 YFSETQ, per germline. After removal of 4 bases from V and 1 base from J, the junction contained 7 bases not matched to a gene. DNA for the CDR3: TGCGCCAGCAGCCACGACAGGGGTGGATCTGGGGCCAACGTCCTGACTTTC. Its translation: CASSHDRGGSGANVLTF.

This clone was seen a handful of times. The rearrangement joins TRBV5-1 to TRBJ2-3; 8 bases align to TRBD1. CDR1 is SGHRS and CDR2 is YFSETQ in the germline V gene. Losses at the gene ends were 4 bases for V and 7 bases for J; bases not matched to a gene: 8. CDR3 size: 14 residues. This chain's CDR3 is CASSMTGERNTQYF. The CDR3 DNA is TGCGCCAGCAGCATGACAGGGGAAAGAAATACGCAGTATTTT.

In this sample, this clone turned up a few times. This sequence joins TRBV18 and TRBJ1-6, with TRBD1 matching 7 bases. The trim removed 3 bases at V and 5 bases at J, leaving 10 bases unmatched. Germline V lookup: CDR1 KGHSH, CDR2 LQKENI. The CDR3 is 17 residues long. As DNA, the CDR3 is TGTGCCAGCTCACCGAACGAGGGACAGCTCAATAATTCACCCCTCCACTTT. It encodes CASSPNEGQLNNSPLHF.

This clone was seen a handful of times. The chain employs TRBV2 and TRBJ1-4; the D is unclear. V lost 3 bases and J lost 4, with 3 bases in between. The CDR3 consists of 12 residues. Germline loops: CDR1 SNHLY, CDR2 FYNNEI. The CDR3 sequence is CASSEFNEKLFF. Written as DNA, the CDR3 is TGTGCCAGCAGTGAGTTTAATGAAAAACTGTTTTTT.

V gene TRBV30 combines with J gene TRBJ2-3, with 12 bases identical to TRBD2. In germline, CDR1 is GTSNPN, CDR2 SVGIG (reference sequence). The length of the CDR3 is 19 residues. With 0 bases clipped from V and 5 bases from J, the junction kept 15 bases outside the gene matches. The CDR3 region is CAWSVTRVLAGGVRDTQYF. The CDR3 DNA is TGTGCCTGGAGTGTAACTCGGGTGCTAGCGGGGGGGGTCCGAGATACGCAGTATTTT.

This chain uses TRBV15 with TRBJ2-2; the D call may be TRBD1 or TRBD2 (5 bases each). V lost 1 base, J lost 3 bases, and 12 bases lay in between. This CDR3 contains 16 residues. Germline loops: CDR1 LNHNV, CDR2 YYDKDF (reference sequence). CDR3 sequence (DNA): TGTGCCACCAGCAGAGGCCGGGGCACTCACACCGGGGAGCTGTTTTTT. This translates into CATSRGRGTHTGELFF.

This clone showed up just a few times. This chain connects TRBV5-1 to TRBJ2-7; D is possibly TRBD1 (7 bases). Germline assignment: CDR1 SGHRS and CDR2 YFSETQ. Trimming left V 0 bases short and J 5 bases short, with 12 bases between. The CDR3 has 14 amino acids. The CDR3 DNA is TGCGCCAGCAGCTTGGAAGGAGGGGGCCACGAGCAGTACTTC. Translation gives CASSLEGGGHEQYF. Filled out from reference TRBV5-1 and TRBJ2-7, the complete variable domain reads KAGVTQTPRYLIKTRGQQVTLSCSPISGHRSVSWYQQTPGQGLQFLFEYFSETQRNKGNFPGRFSGRQFSNSRSEMNVSTLELGDSALYLCASSLEGGGHEQYFGPGTRLTVT.

This clone was picked up a small number of times. The chain has TRBV6-1 and TRBJ1-5; a weak D match, TRBD1 (5 bases). The CDR3 extends over 13 amino acids. CDR1 is MNHNS and CDR2 is SASEGT in the germline V gene. Deletions cut 6 bases from V and 6 bases from J, with 12 bases between. The CDR3 spells CASRAAGGQPQHF. The CDR3, as DNA: TGTGCCAGCAGGGCCGCCGGGGGTCAGCCCCAGCATTTT.

The chain employs TRBV6-5 and TRBJ1-1; 7 positions match TRBD1. The junction had 6 bases not matched to a gene; V was cut back by 5 bases and J by 3 bases. CDR1 is MNHEY, CDR2 SVGAGI, per germline. The CDR3 is 14 amino acids. In DNA form, the CDR3 reads TGTGCCAGCAGTGAGAGGGGGCCGGACACTGAAGCTTTCTTT. Translating gives CASSERGPDTEAFF.

This clone came up a few times. The J gene is TRBJ1-4, the V gene TRBV5-6; D is uncertain. CDR1 is SGHDT and CDR2 is YYEEEE in the germline V gene. V dropped 2 bases and J dropped 7 bases, with 12 bases sitting between them. CDR3 length: 14 amino acids. The CDR3, as DNA: TGTGCCAGCAGCTTTGCGAGTGCCAGTGAAAAACTGTTTTTT. Translating gives CASSFASASEKLFF.

The chain is built from TRBV5-4 and TRBJ1-1; possible D gene TRBD1, 5 bases. Per germline, CDR1 SGHNT and CDR2 YYREEE (reference sequence). V shed 6 bases and J shed 1 base, with 13 bases lying between them. The CDR3 consists of 14 residues. This chain's CDR3 is CASTPGQRNTEAFF. CDR3 sequence (DNA): TGTGCCAGCACCCCGGGGCAGCGGAACACTGAAGCTTTCTTT.

The genes are TRBV5-1 and TRBJ1-1; 7 bases line up with TRBD1. The CDR3 runs 14 residues. V lost 1 base and J lost 1; bases outside the gene matches: 1. Germline assignment: CDR1 SGHRS and CDR2 YFSETQ. CDR3 DNA sequence: TGCGCCAGCAGCTTGAGGGGGCAGAACACTGAAGCTTTCTTT. Its translation is CASSLRGQNTEAFF.

This clone was observed a handful of times. CDR3 residues: CASSDSGTGYNSPLHF. In DNA form, the CDR3 reads TGTGCCAGCAGTGATTCCGGGACAGGGTATAATTCACCCCTCCACTTT. This chain connects TRBV6-1 to TRBJ1-6, with 9 bases that match TRBD1. CDR1 is MNHNS, CDR2 SASEGT, per germline. V shed 3 bases and J 4 bases; nucleotides not matched to a gene: 4. The CDR3 sequence is 16 residues long.

The V gene is TRBV28, the J gene TRBJ2-5; 10 nucleotides align to TRBD1. Germline V lookup: CDR1 MDHEN, CDR2 SYDVKM. The CDR3 runs 13 residues. J lost 4 bases, V lost 6 bases, and 2 bases had no gene match. In nucleotides, the CDR3 is TGTGCCAGCAGCGACAGGGGGCGAGAGACCCAGTACTTC. Translating it yields CASSDRGRETQYF.

In this sample, this clone turned up a few times. This chain connects TRBV19 to TRBJ2-1; D might be TRBD2 (7 bases). Trimming removed 6 bases from V and 5 bases from J, with 11 bases in between. The length of the CDR3 is 13 residues. CDR1 is LNHDA, CDR2 SQIVND, per germline (reference sequence). CDR3: CASRRGPNNEQFF. The CDR3 coding sequence is TGTGCCAGTAGGCGGGGGCCGAACAATGAGCAGTTCTTC.

The chain uses TRBV5-1 and TRBJ1-5; D is perhaps TRBD1 (5 bases). The CDR3 contains 14 residues. The germline V gene has CDR1 SGHRS and CDR2 YFSETQ. Between the trimmed V and J ends, which lost 3 bases and 0 bases, there was a span of 7 bases. The CDR3 spells CASSSGVSNQPQHF. The CDR3 DNA sequence: TGCGCCAGCAGCTCGGGGGTTAGCAATCAGCCCCAGCATTTT.

The J gene is TRBJ2-7, the V gene TRBV30; 10 bases are a match to TRBD2. Germline loops: CDR1 GTSNPN, CDR2 SVGIG (reference sequence). Trimming cost V 0 bases and J 7 bases; bases outside gene matches: 12. The CDR3 runs to 16 residues. CDR3 bases: TGTGCCTGGAGTGTACGGGGCGGGACTAGCGTGGGAGAGCAGTACTTC. Its protein is CAWSVRGGTSVGEQYF.

This chain joins TRBV6-5 and TRBJ2-5, with TRBD1 matching over 8 bases. J lost 4 bases, V lost 4 bases, and 5 bases had no gene match. The CDR3 sequence is 14 residues long. Germline lookup yields CDR1 MNHEY and CDR2 SVGAGI. CDR3 region: CASSSRQGRETQYF. The CDR3 coding sequence is TGTGCCAGCAGTTCAAGACAGGGGCGAGAGACCCAGTACTTC.